Sequencing of this T cell receptor (beta chain) was carried out in a study of blood T cell repertoires in COVID-19. Overall study: Both acute and convalescent COVID-19 samples were obtained from the United States, Italy and Spain. The cDNA or gDNA used as material had been derived from T cells, B-cell-depleted T cells, or PBMCs.

V lost 7 bases and J lost 0; bases outside the gene matches: 10. Germline CDR1 and CDR2: SQVTM and ANQGSEA. This CDR3 is built from 16 residues. Cohorts were based on clinical histories the participants reported. Libraries were prepared by immunoSEQ multiplex PCR; TCRdb keeps only in-frame clonotypes and omits some of them. The repertoire holds approximately 140,000 clones, with 75% to 90% as singletons. Sample: PBMCs or T cells enriched from blood (not recorded which). The V gene is TRBV29-1, the J gene TRBJ2-3, with 10 bases aligning to TRBD2. The TCR comes from a man aged 45 to 65 in a cohort exposed to, infected with or recovered from COVID-19 (not recorded which). The CDR3 sequence is CSDDQLAGVSTDTQYF. In nucleotides, the CDR3 is TGCAGCGACGACCAGCTAGCGGGAGTCAGCACAGATACGCAGTATTTT.